This T cell receptor (beta chain) was captured in a study of metastatic and nonmetastatic thyroid tumors. Using MiXCR, TCRdb reanalyzed the PCR reads. The sample has about 24,000 clones, around a fifth seen once. Before thyroid surgery, none of the patients had received any treatment. Between the trimmed V and J ends, which lost 0 bases and 0 bases, there was a span of 12 bases. This CDR3 region has 15 residues. Germline CDR1 DFQATT, CDR2 SNEGSKA (reference sequence). This clone was detected many times. The V call is TRBV20-1, the J call TRBJ2-7; D not certain. Source material: blood. This TCR was recovered from a male donor with papillary thyroid cancer or a benign thyroid nodule (not recorded which). Some clones in this sample may be carry-over from other donors' samples. This CDR3 is CSAREETLSSYEQYF. The CDR3 nucleotides are TGCAGTGCTAGAGAGGAGACCCTCAGCTCCTACGAGCAGTACTTC.